This note documents a single TCR beta chain sequence. No antigen is known for it. Per the original methods: Samples held a median of around 92,000 TCRs, range about 20,000–700,000. In TCRdb, the RACE reads were re-called with MiXCR into one record per CDR3 protein. The authors' filters were not applied to this entry. The sample consists of fewer than 300,000 distinct CDR3 sequences, just under 8% of them appearing once. This sample is part of a study of human T cells and chemical hapten exposure. Overall study results and limits: Expanded TCR sets contained significantly more large CDR3 similarity clusters than controls.

CDR1 is SGDLS and CDR2 is YYNGEE in the germline V gene. The CDR3 spans 18 residues. V shed 2 bases, J shed 0 bases, and the junction held 8 bases outside the gene matches. Time point noted: pre-sensitization, week 0. Treatment given: therapeutic diphenylcyclopropenone sensitization with weekly scalp DPC. Ahead of applying each patch test, blood was sampled. The genes are TRBV9 and TRBJ2-1; 10 positions match TRBD2. The TCR originated in a man younger than 30 with alopecia areata. Some clones in this sample may be carry-over from other donors' samples. This specimen was whole blood, taken in connection with sensitization to the hapten diphenylcyclopropenone (DPC). CDR3 DNA: TGTGCCAGCAGCGTCGTAGCGGGGGGCCCCGGCTCCTACAATGAGCAGTTCTTC. It encodes CASSVVAGGPGSYNEQFF.